The present entry profiles one T cell receptor beta chain with its context. This clone is a singleton in its sample. Its antigen is still unknown. Base qualities are missing; no much larger clone stands one base away. A single read offers scant evidence. These data originate in a study of metastatic and nonmetastatic thyroid tumors (dated by TCRdb to 2018 to 2020). About the full investigation: Repertoires from peripheral blood and from tumor or nodule tissue samples of malignant and benign thyroid patients were compared.

The library was produced with PCR. Reads for this sample came from an Illumina HiSeq 4000. High-throughput sequencing was used to profile the TCR beta-chain CDR3 region of every patient. Per the authors' processing: A classifier to discriminate distant-metastatic papillary thyroid cancer patients was built from CDR3 differences across clinicopathological groups. To measure repertoire diversity the researchers used the Shannon index, while the Morisita-Horn index served to gauge how similar the tumor and blood repertoires were. TCRdb reprocessed the public reads (quality trimming at Q25 with fastp, clone calling with MiXCR) and kept in-frame beta chains. What appears here as the V and J calls and clone size reflects TCRdb's work, not the paper's. Present in this sample are over 50,000 clones, less than 30% of which were seen just once. The ten biggest clones cover 15% to 20% of the sample. V ends up 4 bases short and J 0 bases short, with an unmatched junction base count of 7. Sequences LGHNA (CDR1) and YNFKEQ (CDR2) are obtained from the germline V gene. The CDR3 covers 16 residues, taking in both the cysteine and the phenylalanine. The retained sequence is limited to the CDR3, 48 bases, with the frame set at the first base.

No treatment had been received by any patient before thyroid surgery. The study retrospectively analysed patient clinical samples collected from the early 2010s to the late 2010s using T-cell receptor beta sequencing. Study-wide conclusions, independent of this receptor: In both blood and tumor samples, malignant tumors were reported to have significantly higher TCR beta diversity than benign nodules.

The receptor was derived from a female donor with papillary thyroid cancer or a benign thyroid nodule (not recorded which). Some clones in this sample may be carry-over from other donors' samples. Sequenced input: blood. The chain is encoded by TRBV4-2 joined to TRBJ2-7; TRBD2 lines up with 9 middle nucleotides. The DNA reads TGTGCCAGCAGCCCACGGGCTAGCGGGAACTCCTACGAGCAGTACTTC. Its protein product is CASSPRASGNSYEQYF.